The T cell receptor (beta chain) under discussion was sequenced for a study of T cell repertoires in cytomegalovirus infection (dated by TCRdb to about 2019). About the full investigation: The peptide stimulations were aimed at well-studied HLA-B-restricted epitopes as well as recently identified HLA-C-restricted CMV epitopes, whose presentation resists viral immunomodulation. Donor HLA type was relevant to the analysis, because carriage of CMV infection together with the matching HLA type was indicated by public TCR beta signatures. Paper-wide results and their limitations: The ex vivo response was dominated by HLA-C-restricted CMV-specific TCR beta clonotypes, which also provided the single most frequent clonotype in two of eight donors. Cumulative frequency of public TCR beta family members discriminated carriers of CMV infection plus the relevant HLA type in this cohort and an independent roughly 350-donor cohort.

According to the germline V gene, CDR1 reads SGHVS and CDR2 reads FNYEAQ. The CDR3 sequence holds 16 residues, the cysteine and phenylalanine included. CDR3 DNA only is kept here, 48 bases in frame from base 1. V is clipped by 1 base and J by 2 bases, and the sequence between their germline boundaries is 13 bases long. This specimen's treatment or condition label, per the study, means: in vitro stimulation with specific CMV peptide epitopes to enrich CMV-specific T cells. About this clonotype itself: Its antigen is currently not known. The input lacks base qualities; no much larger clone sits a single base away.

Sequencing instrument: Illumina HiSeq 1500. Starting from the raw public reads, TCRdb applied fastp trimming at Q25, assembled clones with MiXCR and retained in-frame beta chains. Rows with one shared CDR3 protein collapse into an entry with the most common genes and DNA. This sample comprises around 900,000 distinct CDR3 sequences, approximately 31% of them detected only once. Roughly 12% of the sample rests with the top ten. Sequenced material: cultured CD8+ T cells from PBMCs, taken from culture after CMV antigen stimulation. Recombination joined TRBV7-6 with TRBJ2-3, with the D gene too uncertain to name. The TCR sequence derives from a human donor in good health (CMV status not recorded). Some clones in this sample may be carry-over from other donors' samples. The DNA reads TGTGCCAGCAGCTTAGAGGGCAGTCGATACACAGATACGCAGTATTTT. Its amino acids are CASSLEGSRYTDTQYF.